This T cell receptor beta chain originates from a study of T cell responses to AZD1222 COVID-19 vaccine. Sequencing was performed with immunoSEQ multiplex PCR; in TCRdb, only in-frame clones are kept and a portion is missing. Among about 140,000 clones listed, roughly 90% were seen once. The CDR3 length is 14 residues. CDR1 is SGHNT and CDR2 is YENEEA in the germline V gene. With 5 bases removed from V and 7 bases from J, the gap between germline ends came to 15 bases. Sequencing used peripheral blood, obtained on day 0 of AZD1222 vaccination. The source is an adult in good health. The chain has TRBV11-3 and TRBJ1-5; D may be TRBD1 (5 bases). The CDR3: CASSRGRGRQPQHF. The CDR3 region has the DNA TGTGCCAGCAGCCGAGGGAGGGGCCGGCAGCCCCAGCATTTT.